This paragraph covers one T cell receptor (beta chain) sequence. Study processing details: Quantification of nucleated cells was approximated via reference gene primer amplification. Assay used: immunoSEQ multiplex PCR; TCRdb lists only in-frame clones, some missing. V and J calls and clone size are copied from that table; D and trimming were computed from the DNA. The table shows 350,000 to 500,000 clones, with approximately 90% occurring only once. This sample is drawn from a study of blood T cell repertoires in COVID-19. Study as a whole: Samples came from the United States, Italy and Spain, spanning acute and convalescent COVID-19. T cells, B-cell-depleted T cells, or PBMCs supplied cDNA or gDNA.

Seattle researchers signed up patients amid active infection and tracked them longitudinally. Germline values: CDR1 LGHDT, CDR2 YNNKEL (reference sequence). The CDR3 contains 14 residues. The trim removed 6 bases at V and 6 bases at J, leaving 8 bases unmatched. This chain joins TRBV3-1 (or the pseudogene TRBV3-2) and TRBJ1-2, with TRBD1 identical over 9 bases. This sequence originates from a man younger than 30 with COVID-19, enrolled during active disease. The source material was peripheral blood. CDR3 DNA: TGTGCCAGCAGTCTCACAGGGGGCGAGGATGGCTACACCTTC. Its protein is CASSLTGGEDGYTF.